These 6 T cell receptor beta chains originate from one sample sequenced in a study of shared clonotypes between healthy human individuals. Profiled with immunoSEQ multiplex PCR; TCRdb holds only in-frame clones, not every one. The table shows about 2 million clones, with 85% to 95% occurring only once. Material: naive CD4+ T cells sorted from blood. The subset was: CD45RA+ positively selected. Every receptor here comes from a man between 18 and 35 years old in good health.

The chain joins TRBV5-1 to TRBJ2-7; 14 bases match TRBD2. Germline CDR1 is SGHRS and CDR2 is YFSETQ. This CDR3 has 18 amino acids. V shed 3 bases and J 0 bases; nucleotides not matched to a gene: 8. The CDR3 DNA sequence: TGCGCCAGCAGCTCCAGGACTAGCGGGGGGCGAATCTCCTACGAGCAGTACTTC. This gives the protein CASSSRTSGGRISYEQYF.

The V gene is TRBV30, the J gene TRBJ2-2; D could derive from TRBD1 or TRBD2 (5 bases each). This CDR3 spans 12 amino acids. The germline CDR1 and CDR2 sequences are GTSNPN and SVGIG (reference sequence). Trimming cost V 3 bases and J 6 bases, with 8 bases left between them. The CDR3 loop is CAWRRGAGELFF. Written as DNA, the CDR3 is TGTGCCTGGAGAAGGGGAGCCGGGGAGCTGTTTTTT.

V is TRBV7-8 and J is TRBJ2-5; TRBD2 agrees at 11 bases. From germline, CDR1 is SGHVS and CDR2 FQNEAQ. There are 14 residues in the CDR3. V shed 4 bases and J 4 bases; nucleotides not matched to a gene: 2. CDR3: CASSYGLAGETQYF. CDR3 DNA: TGTGCCAGCAGCTACGGACTAGCGGGAGAGACCCAGTACTTC.

This chain connects TRBV6-1 to TRBJ1-3, with no clear D. The CDR3 is 14 residues long. The germline CDR1 and CDR2 sequences are MNHNS and SASEGT. V lost 2 bases to trimming and J lost 1 base, with 6 bases between them. CDR3 region: CASSETRSGNTIYF. CDR3 nucleotides: TGTGCCAGCAGTGAAACTCGATCTGGAAACACCATATATTTT.

This chain connects TRBV6-5 to TRBJ2-1; D might be TRBD2 (6 bases). Between the trimmed V and J ends, which lost 8 bases and 7 bases, there was a span of 9 bases. Germline V gene data show CDR1 as MNHEY and CDR2 as SVGAGI. The CDR3 runs 11 residues. CDR3 DNA: TGTGCCAGCGGGAGGAATAATGAGCAGTTCTTC. Its protein is CASGRNNEQFF.

The genes are TRBV29-1 and TRBJ2-3; no firm D call. The CDR3 contains 14 residues. V was trimmed by 6 bases and J by 3 bases, leaving 16 bases between them. Germline V gives CDR1 SQVTM, CDR2 ANQGSEA. This chain's CDR3 is CSVGTLNPTDTQYF. The CDR3 nucleotides read TGCAGCGTCGGAACCCTGAATCCGACAGATACGCAGTATTTT.